This T cell receptor beta chain was obtained from a study of T-cell memory formation after mild COVID-19. Study at large: Clusters were largely donor specific.

Comment on this clonotype: Its antigen is undetermined.

Trimming removed 0 bases at V and 2 bases at J, with 10 bases between. CDR1 and CDR2 (germline): DFQATT, SNEGSKA (reference sequence). CDR3 length: 14 residues. Notes on the study in general: Contracting CD4+ clones sat mainly in CM and EM; CD8+ in EMRA.

Using its own MiXCR run on the 5' RACE reads, TCRdb lists one record per CDR3 protein. The sample consists of 450,000 to 650,000 distinct CDR3 sequences, about 20% of them appearing once. The chain has TRBV20-1 and TRBJ1-1; no clear D gene. The material sequenced was PBMCs or a T cell subset sorted from them (not recorded which). The receptor was derived from an adult woman who had mild COVID-19 (a few samples of this study predate the infection). Cell type and time point are not known. The CDR3 is CSARDPGSNTEAFF. Here the CDR3 DNA reads TGCAGTGCTAGAGATCCGGGCTCAAACACTGAAGCTTTCTTT.